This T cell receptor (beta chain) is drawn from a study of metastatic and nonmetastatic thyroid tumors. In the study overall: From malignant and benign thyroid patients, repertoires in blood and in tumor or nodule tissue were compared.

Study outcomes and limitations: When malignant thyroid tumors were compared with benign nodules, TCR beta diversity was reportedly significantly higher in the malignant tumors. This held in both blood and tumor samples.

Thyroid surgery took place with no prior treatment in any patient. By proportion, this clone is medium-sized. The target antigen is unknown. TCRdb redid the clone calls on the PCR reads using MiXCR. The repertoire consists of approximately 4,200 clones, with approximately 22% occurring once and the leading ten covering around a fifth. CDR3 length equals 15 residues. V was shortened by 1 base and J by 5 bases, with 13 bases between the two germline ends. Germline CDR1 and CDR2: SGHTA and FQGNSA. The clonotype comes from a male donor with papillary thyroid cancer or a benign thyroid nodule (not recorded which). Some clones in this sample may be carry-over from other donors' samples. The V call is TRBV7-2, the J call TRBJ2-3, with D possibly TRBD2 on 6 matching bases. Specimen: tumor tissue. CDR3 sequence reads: CASSLGPRGKDTQYF. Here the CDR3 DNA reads TGTGCCAGCAGCTTAGGGCCCCGGGGGAAAGATACGCAGTATTTT.